The subject of this entry is one T cell receptor beta chain. What it binds is not known. The sample is drawn from a study of shared clonotypes between healthy human individuals. Across the whole study: Donors had three CD4 naive, three CD4 memory, two CD8 naive and one CD8 memory plate apiece.

The data were produced by immunoSEQ multiplex PCR, yet TCRdb's version contains in-frame clones alone and is incomplete. The sample carries 800,000 to 950,000 clones, 90% to 98% recorded once. CD45RO-negative, CCR7-selected cells formed the naive CD8 fraction, which excluded terminally differentiated effector memory CD45RA+ cells. General study results and limits: Generally, naive subsets (rather than memory subsets) showed larger estimated richness.

CDR1 and CDR2 from the germline V gene are PRHDT and FYEKMQ (reference sequence). The junction had 6 bases not matched to a gene; V was cut back by 0 bases and J by 12 bases. The CDR3 sequence is 13 residues long. J is TRBJ1-1 and V is TRBV13; 8 nucleotides align to TRBD1. The sequenced sample consisted of naive CD8+ T cells sorted from blood. This clonotype originated in a man younger than 40 in good health. CDR3 sequence: CASSLGQGVDSFF. The CDR3 region has the DNA TGTGCCAGCAGCTTAGGACAGGGGGTAGACTCTTTCTTT.